A selection of T cell receptor beta chains follows, all from one sample in a study of blood T cells in healthy people across ages. TCRdb analysed the 5' RACE reads with MiXCR anew, one entry per CDR3 protein. The data contain more than 800,000 distinct CDR3 sequences, more than 25% of them seen just once; the ten biggest clones take up 17%. Sequenced input: blood. These receptor sequences come from a woman of 80 years or more in good health. Each CDR3 is given with its conserved first and last residue. The D gene is left open where the match is weak. Clone size is given for some rows only: seen once, a few or many times, or a class if the clone is expanded.

>TRBJ1-2|many|TRBV25-1|TRBD1|16
TGTGCCAGCAGTGACCGGGACAGTACGGATCGGCTTGGCTACACCTTC
CASSDRDSTDRLGYTF
>TRBJ2-7|many|TRBV20-1|TRBD2|13
TGCAGTGCTAGTCGCCCCGGGACTAGCGAGCAGTACTTC
CSASRPGTSEQYF
>TRBJ2-3|many|TRBV5-1|.|15
TGCGCCAGCAGCTGGGGGAACCCCAGCACAGATACGCAGTATTTT
CASSWGNPSTDTQYF
>TRBJ2-1|few|TRBV27|.|13
TGTGCCAGCAGGCGGCTAGCGCGGGATGAGCAGTTCTTC
CASRRLARDEQFF
>TRBJ2-7|.|TRBV3-1|TRBD2|18
TGTGCCAGCAGCCAAGATCGGGGAGCGGGGGGCATCAACTACGAGCAGTACTTC
CASSQDRGAGGINYEQYF
>TRBJ2-7|many|TRBV6-6|.|16
TGTGCCAGCAGTCCTCGGGGACCTAAGAGCTCCTACGAGCAGTACTTC
CASSPRGPKSSYEQYF
>TRBJ2-7|many|TRBV28|TRBD1|13
TGTGCCAGCATTGGGGGACAGGCCTACGAGCAGTACTTC
CASIGGQAYEQYF
>TRBJ1-6|.|TRBV12-3/TRBV12-4|.|16
TGTGCCAGCAGCTTGGGAGGGGGTCCGGGGAATTCACCCCCCCACTTT
CASSLGGGPGNSPPHF
>TRBJ1-1|few|TRBV4-3|.|13
TGCGCCAGCAGCCGGTCCCGCAACACTGAAGCTTTCTTT
CASSRSRNTEAFF
>TRBJ1-1|many|TRBV12-3/TRBV12-4|.|16
TGTGCCAGCAGTAAAAGGGGGACGCCATTGAACACTGAAGCTTTCTTT
CASSKRGTPLNTEAFF
>TRBJ2-5|.|TRBV7-2|.|15
TGTGCCAGCAGCTTCTCAGGGGCGACCTACAATGAGCAGTACTTC
CASSFSGATYNEQYF
>TRBJ2-7|many|TRBV7-2|.|14
TGTGCCAGCAGCTCCGGCAGGAGCTCCTACGAGCAGTACTTC
CASSSGRSSYEQYF
>TRBJ1-2|many|TRBV30|TRBD1|14
TGTGCCTGGAGTGTACAGGGGGCGGCCTATGGCTACACCTTC
CAWSVQGAAYGYTF
>TRBJ2-1|few|TRBV2|.|14
TGTGCCAGCGGGTCACTGAGCTCCTACAATGAGCAGTTCTTC
CASGSLSSYNEQFF
>TRBJ2-1|many|TRBV7-2|.|16
TGTGCCAGCAGCTTAGCGCCGGGGGCCTCCTACAATGAGCAGTTCTTC
CASSLAPGASYNEQFF
>TRBJ2-3|.|TRBV7-2|TRBD2|15
TGTGCCAGCAGTGTCATTAGCGGGGGTGTAGATACGCAGTATTTT
CASSVISGGVDTQYF
>TRBJ2-3|.|TRBV9|.|15
TGTGCCAGCAGCGTAGAGGGCAGGGGTGCAGATACGCAGTATTTT
CASSVEGRGADTQYF
>TRBJ1-4|.|TRBV6-2/TRBV6-3|.|13
TGTGCCAGCAGTTATCGACGGACTGAGCAACTGTTTTTT
CASSYRRTEQLFF
>TRBJ2-7|.|TRBV7-2|.|15
TGTGCCAGCAGTCCGGACGGAAGGGGTTTCAATGAGCAGTACTTC
CASSPDGRGFNEQYF
>TRBJ2-7|many|TRBV20-1|TRBD1|16
TGCAGTGCCAACGCTCCGGGACAGGGGGCTTCCTACGAGCAGTACTTC
CSANAPGQGASYEQYF
>TRBJ2-1|.|TRBV12-5|.|13
TGTGCTAGTGGTTTGACAGGGTGCAATGAGCAGTTCTTC
CASGLTGCNEQFF
>TRBJ2-2|once|TRBV6-1|TRBD1|15
TGTGCCAGCAGTGAACAGGGGGCAAGCACCGGGGAGCTGTTTTTT
CASSEQGASTGELFF